The 16 T cell receptor beta chains given below trace back to one sample, sequenced in a study of PD-1 blockade in classical Hodgkin lymphoma (dated by TCRdb to about 2020). Libraries were made using the immunoSEQ multiplex PCR assay. In its TCRdb copy, this immuneACCESS table keeps in-frame sequences only and misses some clones. Where compared with another copy, unresolved V genes explain less than half of these, and the others have no known cause. This sample lists tens of thousands of clones; 94% were detected once. 3% to 4% of the sample is held by the ten biggest clonotypes. Interpreted using the paper, the time point label stands for: newly diagnosed, previously untreated cHL patient sample. Specimen: peripheral blood mononuclear cells (PBMCs). The source of these receptors is a human donor with classical Hodgkin lymphoma.

V usage is TRBV9 and J usage is TRBJ2-4; no definite D call. Germline V lookup: CDR1 SGDLS, CDR2 YYNGEE. Trimming took off 3 bases at V and 6 bases at J, with 7 bases between the two ends. The CDR3 has 12 residues. This CDR3 is CASSGTGNIQYF. In nucleotides, the CDR3 is TGTGCCAGCAGCGGAACTGGAAACATTCAGTACTTC. The entire variable domain, with the rest obtained from reference TRBV9 and TRBJ2-4, is as follows: DSGVTQTPKHLITATGQRVTLRCSPRSGDLSVYWYQQSLDQGLQFLIQYYNGEERAKGNILERFSAQQFPDLHSELNLSSLELGDSALYFCASSGTGNIQYFGAGTRLSVL.

The chain is built from TRBV11-3 and TRBJ2-5, with D possibly being TRBD2 (6 bases). Germline CDR1 is SGHNT and CDR2 is YENEEA. There are 13 residues in the CDR3. Trimming stripped 5 bases from V and 4 bases from J, with 11 bases between. The DNA for the CDR3 is TGTGCCAGCAGCCTAGGAGGGCGAGAGACCCAGTACTTC. This encodes CASSLGGRETQYF.

This chain links TRBV4-1 with TRBJ1-1; 8 bases agree with TRBD1. V was pared by 5 bases and J by 3 bases, with 5 bases of the junction left unmatched. The CDR3 is made up of 14 amino acids. Germline loops: CDR1 MGHRA, CDR2 YSYEKL. CDR3 coding DNA: TGCGCCAGCAGCACGGAGACAGGGGACACTGAAGCTTTCTTT. It yields the protein CASSTETGDTEAFF.

V and J are TRBV19 and TRBJ1-5; D is perhaps TRBD1 (6 bases). The CDR3 is 15 amino acids. Trimming removed 8 bases at V and 6 bases at J, with 20 bases between. Germline V lookup: CDR1 LNHDA, CDR2 SQIVND (reference sequence). The CDR3 DNA is TGTGCCAGTCTTAACGGAGGGGGGGCAGGTCAGCCCCAGCATTTT. Translating gives CASLNGGGAGQPQHF. The variable domain in full, completed from reference TRBV19 and TRBJ1-5, reads DGGITQSPKYLFRKEGQNVTLSCEQNLNHDAMYWYRQDPGQGLRLIYYSQIVNDFQKGDIAEGYSVSREKKESFPLTVTSAQKNPTAFYLCASLNGGGAGQPQHFGDGTRLSIL.

This chain links TRBV5-4 with TRBJ2-1, with a tentative D call TRBD1 (6 bases). The CDR3 is made up of 17 amino acids. The V gene lost 0 bases and the J gene lost 7 bases, with 20 bases spanning the gap. CDR1 is SGHNT, CDR2 YYREEE, per germline (reference sequence). CDR3 residues: CASSLVTGQGNFNEQFF. The CDR3, as DNA: TGTGCCAGCAGCTTGGTAACTGGCCAGGGGAATTTTAATGAGCAGTTCTTC. Variable domain in full (rest from reference TRBV5-4 and TRBJ2-1): ETGVTQSPTHLIKTRGQQVTLRCSSQSGHNTVSWYQQALGQGPQFIFQYYREEENGRGNFPPRFSGLQFPNYSSELNVNALELDDSALYLCASSLVTGQGNFNEQFFGPGTRLTVL.

The chain couples TRBV14 to TRBJ1-1; 7 nucleotides align to TRBD1. V shed 1 base, J shed 1 base, and the junction held 6 bases outside the gene matches. Germline lookup yields CDR1 SGHDN and CDR2 FVKESK. This CDR3 comprises 16 residues. CDR3 amino acids: CASSQGNRDRNTEAFF. The DNA of the CDR3 is TGTGCCAGCAGCCAAGGAAACCGGGACAGGAACACTGAAGCTTTCTTT.

The rearrangement uses TRBV14 and TRBJ1-1; D might be TRBD1 (5 bases). V lost 2 bases to trimming and J lost 8 bases, with 12 bases between them. Germline V gives CDR1 SGHDN, CDR2 FVKESK. The CDR3 is 13 amino acids. The CDR3 sequence: CASSQSQELEAFF. In nucleotides, the CDR3 is TGTGCCAGCAGCCAATCACAGGAACTAGAAGCTTTCTTT.

The chain joins TRBV19 to TRBJ2-1; no reliable D call. Germline loops: CDR1 LNHDA, CDR2 SQIVND (reference sequence). The CDR3 extends over 14 amino acids. The V end lost 7 bases, the J end lost 1 base, and 11 bases lay between the germline ends. Written as DNA, the CDR3 is TGTGCCAGTACCCTGACTGCGTCCTACAATGAGCAGTTCTTC. Encoded protein: CASTLTASYNEQFF.

This chain uses TRBV15 with TRBJ2-7, with TRBD1 matching over 7 bases. Germline-derived CDR1 and CDR2 are LNHNV and YYDKDF (reference sequence). The J segment lost 3 bases and the V segment lost 5 bases, leaving 10 bases of the junction unmatched. This CDR3 is built from 15 residues. The CDR3 sequence: CATSLGRGGIYEQYF. The CDR3 nucleotides read TGTGCCACCAGCCTAGGTAGAGGGGGCATCTACGAGCAGTACTTC.

This sequence joins TRBV7-2 and TRBJ2-7; the D call may be TRBD1 or TRBD2 (5 bases each). The CDR3 loop spans 12 amino acids. V gave up 3 bases and J gave up 5 bases, with 8 bases separating them. Germline V gene sequence: CDR1 SGHTA, CDR2 FQGNSA. CDR3 nucleotide sequence: TGTGCCAGCAGCTTGGGGGTCCACGAGCAGTACTTC. Its protein is CASSLGVHEQYF.

The CDR3 sequence: CAWSRPSGTIYNEQFF. The CDR3 region has the DNA TGTGCCTGGAGTAGACCTAGCGGGACTATTTACAATGAGCAGTTCTTC. The chain has TRBV30 and TRBJ2-1, with TRBD2 matching over 9 bases. The V segment lost 2 bases and the J segment 4 bases; nucleotides outside the gene matches: 9. Germline lookup yields CDR1 GTSNPN and CDR2 SVGIG (reference sequence). This CDR3 region has 16 residues.

The rearrangement joins TRBV19 to TRBJ1-5, with a weak D call TRBD1 (6 bases). The CDR3 length is 14 residues. The germline CDR1 and CDR2 sequences are LNHDA and SQIVND (reference sequence). V shed 6 bases and J shed 6 bases, with 15 bases lying between them. Here the CDR3 reads CASRGGQGSQPQHF. The CDR3 coding sequence is TGTGCCAGTAGAGGGGGGCAGGGCAGTCAGCCCCAGCATTTT.

The chain joins TRBV5-8 to TRBJ2-7; D not certain. Trimming took 2 bases from V and 0 from J, leaving 6 bases between them. This CDR3 is built from 13 residues. In germline, CDR1 is SGHTS, CDR2 YDEGEE. The CDR3 protein is CASSLGVSYEQYF. CDR3 nucleotide sequence: TGTGCCAGCAGCTTAGGTGTCTCCTACGAGCAGTACTTC.

This clone was detected a few times. The J gene is TRBJ1-6, the V gene TRBV28, with TRBD1 matching 7 bases. This CDR3 comprises 14 residues. From germline, CDR1 is MDHEN and CDR2 SYDVKM. Germline trimming cut 6 bases from V and 4 bases from J; bases unmatched to any gene: 3. The CDR3 loop is CASRNRGYNSPLHF. For the CDR3, the DNA is TGTGCCAGCAGGAACAGGGGATATAATTCACCCCTCCACTTT.

The chain employs TRBV5-1 and TRBJ1-4; D perhaps matches TRBD1 (6 bases). The length of the CDR3 is 16 residues. Germline values: CDR1 SGHRS, CDR2 YFSETQ. With 0 bases removed from V and 6 bases from J, the gap between germline ends came to 15 bases. The CDR3 here is CASSLARGRGDEKLFF. The CDR3 nucleotides are TGCGCCAGCAGCTTGGCCAGGGGTAGGGGGGATGAAAAACTGTTTTTT.

This rearrangement joins TRBV5-5 to TRBJ2-7; TRBD1 matches 7 bases. Per the germline V gene, CDR1 is SGHKS and CDR2 is YYEKEE (reference sequence). V trimming: 3 bases; J trimming: 2 bases; junction bases outside the gene matches: 5. The CDR3 runs 14 residues. CDR3 coding DNA: TGTGCCAGCAGCTCTCTGGACAGGACCTACGAGCAGTACTTC. Encoded protein: CASSSLDRTYEQYF.